The count of the clone carrying this T cell receptor beta chain is one. Its cognate antigen is unknown. This sample is drawn from a study of neurological immune-mediated disorders. Study observations and caveats: Patients with HTLV-1-associated myelopathy had the highest level of TCR clonal expansion, whereas patients with multiple sclerosis had the lowest level, falling beneath the level found in healthy controls. None of the CDR3 amino acid sequences of expanded clones were shared across subjects, and this suggested private repertoires in all groups.

Synthesis of cDNA was carried out by template-switch 5'RACE. The reaction used 10-nucleotide random UMIs. MiXCR, run by TCRdb on the 5' RACE reads, gives a single entry per CDR3 protein. The sample lists roughly 42,000 distinct CDR3 sequences; approximately 12% were seen once. CDR3 length: 16 amino acids. Germline CDR1 is SGHVS and CDR2 is FNYEAQ. After removal of 0 bases from V and 3 bases from J, the junction contained 6 bases not matched to a gene. Time point given: longitudinal time-point 3. The group of healthy controls was made up of people who were blood bank volunteers in Maryland, USA. The source material was PBMCs. This TCR was sampled from a man aged 25-45 years in good health. The chain combines TRBV7-6 with TRBJ2-3; 7 positions agree with TRBD2. For the CDR3, the DNA is TGTGCCAGCAGCTTAGCTACTAGCGTTCTTACAGATACGCAGTATTTT. Protein product: CASSLATSVLTDTQYF. Variable domain in full (rest from reference TRBV7-6 and TRBJ2-3): GAGVSQSPRYKVTKRGQDVALRCDPISGHVSLYWYRQALGQGPEFLTYFNYEAQQDKSGLPNDRFSAERPEGSISTLTIQRTEQRDSAMYRCASSLATSVLTDTQYFGPGTRLTVL.